The source of this TCR beta chain is a study of CD8+CD57+ T cells in acquired aplastic anemia. Researchers used genomic DNA as the template to profile TCR beta VDJ and CDR3. A single record per CDR3 protein comes from TCRdb applying MiXCR to the reads. The sample has about 180,000 distinct CDR3 sequences, 46% seen once. Sequencing was carried out using sorted CD4+, CD8+, or CD8+CD57+ T cells (not recorded which) from PBMCs. The TCR sequence derives from a human donor in good health.

CDR3 amino acids: CASSQDWADSTDTQYF. In DNA form, the CDR3 reads TGCGCCAGCAGCCAAGATTGGGCAGATAGCACAGATACGCAGTATTTT. This chain uses TRBV4-1 with TRBJ2-3; D not resolved. The CDR3 is made up of 16 amino acids. V shed 0 bases and J shed 0 bases, with 10 bases lying between them. CDR1 and CDR2 (germline): MGHRA, YSYEKL.